A single sample gave rise to the 4 T cell receptor beta chains below, sequenced in a study of Ad26.COV2.S vaccination and SARS-CoV-2 variants. Sequencing used immunoSEQ multiplex PCR; TCRdb keeps in-frame clones, though not all of them. The sample records approximately 480,000 clones, around 85% being singletons. The treatment here: around 19 received Ad26.COV2.S at low or high dose, single or two shots; roughly five received placebo; per-sample allocation not given. Day 63 following the first vaccine or placebo injection was when the samples were taken. This specimen consisted of peripheral blood, obtained in a trial of Ad26.COV2.S vaccine versus placebo. These receptor sequences come from a person between 18 and 65 years old who received the Ad26.COV2.S COVID-19 vaccine or a placebo.

The chain combines TRBV10-2 with TRBJ1-6; D might be TRBD1 (6 bases). Germline values: CDR1 WSHSY, CDR2 SAAADI. V was cut by 3 bases and J by 7 bases, with 13 bases left in between. The CDR3 is 15 residues long. As DNA, the CDR3 is TGCGCCAGCAGTGAAGTGGGGGCTCAGAATTCACCCCTCCACTTT. Its translation: CASSEVGAQNSPLHF.

This chain connects TRBV9 to TRBJ2-2; TRBD2 is a possible D gene (6 bases). The V end lost 5 bases, the J end lost 0 bases, and 8 bases lay between the germline ends. The CDR3 loop spans 14 amino acids. The germline V gene has CDR1 SGDLS and CDR2 YYNGEE. CDR3 in amino acids: CASRGLSNTGELFF. The DNA for the CDR3 is TGTGCCAGCAGGGGACTGTCGAACACCGGGGAGCTGTTTTTT.

The genes are TRBV5-6 and TRBJ2-1, with D uncertain. The V gene's germline CDR1 is SGHDT and CDR2 YYEEEE. The V end was cut by 3 bases, the J end by 12 bases, with 19 bases between. There are 14 residues in the CDR3. Here the CDR3 reads CASSYRRTTIRQFF. The CDR3 region has the DNA TGTGCCAGCAGCTACCGGAGAACCACGATTAGGCAGTTCTTC.

The J gene is TRBJ1-1, the V gene TRBV4-2, with 9 bases that match TRBD1. The CDR3 is 15 amino acids. Losses at the gene ends were 1 base for V and 1 base for J; bases not matched to a gene: 1. Germline CDR1 is LGHNA and CDR2 is YNFKEQ. The CDR3 sequence: CASSQGQGENTEAFF. CDR3 nucleotides: TGTGCCAGCAGCCAAGGACAGGGGGAGAACACTGAAGCTTTCTTT.